This T cell receptor (beta chain) was identified in a study of tumor-infiltrating lymphocytes in primary liver carcinoma. Overall study context: Maximum tumor diameters ranged from roughly 4 to 10 cm, stage T1-T3 N0M0.

The researchers produced TCR beta cDNA from approximately 0.45 ug total RNA with a constant-region primer. Three nested multiplex PCR rounds of slightly modified ARM-PCR generated TCR beta libraries. For 10 cycles apiece, the opening two PCR rounds ran with TRBV1-TRBV30 forward primers and a C-beta reverse primer. In TCRdb, the multiplex PCR reads were re-called with MiXCR into one record per CDR3 protein. The sample shows some 50,000 distinct CDR3 sequences, about three quarters of them seen only once. Total RNA and DNA came together from approximately 20-30 mg of bulk tissue without cell sorting. Patients diagnosed with primary liver carcinoma received treatment through surgical resection. To note about this clonotype: Its specificity is unknown. In this CDR3 the conserved last residue, phenylalanine or tryptophan, is missing, so a read error is likely.

This CDR3 is 14 amino acids long. Trimming cost V 5 bases and J 8 bases, with 17 bases left between them. The germline CDR1 and CDR2 sequences are SGHAT and FQNNGV. Overall study results and limits: Blood fell significantly below tumors in its top-250-clone fraction (p = 0.039).

This TCR came from a man aged 35-49 years with primary liver carcinoma and hepatitis B virus infection. Sequenced: liver tumor tissue from sampling region 5. Subset described: tumor region T5, tumor centre. The chain couples TRBV11-2 to TRBJ2-3; D not certain. The CDR3: CASSPGSPSCTQYS. Written as DNA, the CDR3 is TGTGCCAGCAGCCCGGGCTCCCCGTCATGTACGCAGTATTCT.